This TCR beta chain is from a study of blood T cell repertoires in COVID-19. Whole-study context: In each case, the material was cDNA or gDNA derived from T cells, B-cell-depleted T cells, or PBMCs.

V gave up 0 bases and J gave up 5 bases, with 13 bases separating them. Germline CDR1 GTSNPN, CDR2 SVGIG (reference sequence). This CDR3 is built from 14 residues. Authors' processing steps: Estimates of nucleated cell counts were drawn from the amplification of reference gene primers. The table came from immunoSEQ multiplex PCR; TCRdb's copy has only in-frame clones and leaves some out. V and J calls and clone size follow that table, whereas D and trimming were derived from the DNA. The table shows some 150,000 clones, with 65% to 90% occurring only once. Material: peripheral blood. This chain uses TRBV30 with TRBJ2-5; D is uncertain. The clonotype originates from a woman aged 45-65 years in a cohort sampled during active or convalescent COVID-19. The CDR3 sequence is CAWSVAPSSETQYF. CDR3 DNA sequence: TGTGCCTGGAGTGTAGCCCCTTCATCGGAGACCCAGTACTTC.